These 20 T cell receptor beta chains were all obtained from the same sample, sequenced in a study of early stage breast cancer tumors. The table came from immunoSEQ multiplex PCR; TCRdb's copy has only in-frame clones and leaves some out. The data show about 72,000 clones, with 65% to 80% seen just once and about 3.6% held by the top ten. Sequencing input: blood. These receptors were collected from a person between 55 and 69 years old with breast cancer.

This clone was seen just once. The chain couples TRBV20-1 to TRBJ1-5; D might be TRBD1 (5 bases). Germline values: CDR1 DFQATT, CDR2 SNEGSKA (reference sequence). The CDR3 consists of 11 residues. Trimming left V 7 bases short and J 7 bases short, with 11 bases between. The CDR3 region is CSVQGRQPQHF. CDR3 in DNA: TGCAGTGTCCAGGGTAGGCAGCCCCAGCATTTT.

Only a few counts were recorded for this clone. This chain links TRBV15 with TRBJ1-5; D unclear. Germline V gene lookup returns CDR1 LNHNV and CDR2 YYDKDF (reference sequence). The CDR3 sequence is 13 residues long. The V end was cut by 7 bases, the J end by 4 bases, with 11 bases between. The CDR3 DNA follows: TGTGCCACCAATAATCAGAAAAATCAGCCCCAGCATTTT. This codes for CATNNQKNQPQHF.

The chain employs TRBV18 and TRBJ2-2, with 8 bases that match TRBD1. The J segment lost 3 bases and the V segment lost 3 bases, leaving 6 bases of the junction unmatched. Germline lookup yields CDR1 KGHSH and CDR2 LQKENI. This CDR3 region has 16 residues. The CDR3 DNA sequence: TGTGCCAGCTCACCCGCTACAGGGGGGCACACCGGGGAGCTGTTTTTT. Encoded protein: CASSPATGGHTGELFF.

The chain combines TRBV7-2 with TRBJ2-7; the match to TRBD1 covers 11 bases. This CDR3 comprises 15 residues. V was clipped by 3 bases and J by 7 bases; unmatched bases: 8. Germline V gene sequence: CDR1 SGHTA, CDR2 FQGNSA. The CDR3 sequence: CASSLGTGGWGEQYF. CDR3 in DNA: TGTGCCAGCAGCTTGGGGACAGGGGGTTGGGGAGAGCAGTACTTC.

The CDR3, as DNA: TGTGCCAGCAGCCAAGGACTAGCGGGGGGTCAGCAGTTCTTC. This translates into CASSQGLAGGQQFF. This sequence joins TRBV7-3 and TRBJ2-1, with 14 bases lining up with TRBD2. CDR3 length: 14 amino acids. CDR1 is SGHTA and CDR2 is FQGTGA in the germline V gene. Trimming removed 5 bases from V and 11 bases from J; junction bases left unmatched: 5.

V and J are TRBV2 and TRBJ2-5; D might be TRBD2 (5 bases). The germline V gene encodes CDR1 SNHLY and CDR2 FYNNEI. V lost 7 bases and J lost 4, with 16 bases in between. The CDR3 extends over 14 amino acids. The DNA of the CDR3 is TGTGCCAGCACCCAGTTGAGCGGTGGAGAGACCCAGTACTTC. Translated, it gives CASTQLSGGETQYF.

The chain employs TRBV7-9 and TRBJ2-1; D is possibly TRBD1 (6 bases). The germline gives CDR1 SEHNR, CDR2 FQNEAQ (reference sequence). Trimming took off 3 bases at V and 7 bases at J, with 10 bases between the two ends. This CDR3 contains 13 residues. The CDR3 reads CASSFGTTNEQFF. The DNA of the CDR3 is TGTGCCAGCAGCTTTGGGACAACGAATGAGCAGTTCTTC.

The J gene is TRBJ2-7, the V gene TRBV19; the match to TRBD2 covers 13 bases. The V gene's germline CDR1 is LNHDA and CDR2 SQIVND (reference sequence). The junction had 3 bases not matched to a gene; V was cut back by 3 bases and J by 4 bases. This CDR3 region has 15 residues. The CDR3 nucleotides are TGTGCCAGTAGTATGACTAGCGGGAGGTATTACGAGCAGTACTTC. This sequence encodes CASSMTSGRYYEQYF.

CDR3 residues: CASSTGSGANVLTF. DNA for the CDR3: TGTGCCAGCAGCACAGGCTCTGGGGCCAACGTCCTGACTTTC. V gene TRBV7-2 combines with J gene TRBJ2-6; weak D call: TRBD1 (5 bases). This CDR3 region has 14 residues. V lost 5 bases, J lost 0 bases, and 5 bases lay in between. CDR1 SGHTA and CDR2 FQGNSA come from the germline V gene. Together with reference TRBV7-2 and TRBJ2-6, the CDR3 gives the full variable domain: GAGVSQSPSNKVTEKGKDVELRCDPISGHTALYWYRQSLGQGLEFLIYFQGNSAPDKSGLPSDRFSAERTGGSVSTLTIQRTQQEDSAVYLCASSTGSGANVLTFGAGSRLTVL.

The chain joins TRBV4-1 to TRBJ2-3; TRBD1 might be the D (5 bases). Germline CDR1 MGHRA, CDR2 YSYEKL. V was clipped by 1 base and J by 6 bases, with 14 bases between them. The CDR3 is 15 residues long. DNA for the CDR3: TGCGCCAGCAGCCAAGGACAGCCCCCCGCGGATACGCAGTATTTT. Protein sequence: CASSQGQPPADTQYF.

The chain couples TRBV5-1 to TRBJ2-5, with TRBD1 matching 7 bases. There are 16 residues in the CDR3. The V gene's germline CDR1 is SGHRS and CDR2 YFSETQ. V shed 4 bases, J shed 1 base, and the junction held 10 bases outside the gene matches. The CDR3 is CASSARTGKVQETQYF. CDR3 DNA sequence: TGCGCCAGCAGCGCGCGGACAGGAAAGGTCCAAGAGACCCAGTACTTC.

The V call is TRBV6-1, the J call TRBJ1-5, with no clear D. CDR3 size: 11 residues. CDR1 MNHNS and CDR2 SASEGT come from the germline V gene. V gave up 2 bases and J gave up 4 bases, with 0 bases separating them. The DNA for the CDR3 is TGTGCCAGCAGTGAAAATCAGCCCCAGCATTTT. It codes for CASSENQPQHF.

The chain combines TRBV2 with TRBJ2-7; unclear D gene. The V gene lost 6 bases and the J gene lost 3 bases, with 6 bases spanning the gap. CDR3 size: 11 residues. CDR1 and CDR2 (germline): SNHLY, FYNNEI. The CDR3 DNA sequence: TGTGCCAGCAGAGAATTCTACGAGCAGTACTTC. It translates to CASREFYEQYF.

This chain joins TRBV28 and TRBJ1-5; weak D call: TRBD1 (6 bases). Trimming pared 10 bases from V and 4 bases from J, leaving 23 bases between. Germline V lookup: CDR1 MDHEN, CDR2 SYDVKM. This CDR3 spans 16 amino acids. In nucleotides, the CDR3 is TGTGCCACTACCAATGGGGGGGCGGGGCCGAATCAGCCCCAGCATTTT. This codes for CATTNGGAGPNQPQHF.

V gene TRBV11-2 combines with J gene TRBJ2-3; D remains ambiguous. Germline CDR1 SGHAT, CDR2 FQNNGV. Between the trimmed V and J ends, which lost 5 bases and 9 bases, there was a span of 15 bases. This CDR3 contains 13 residues. Written as DNA, the CDR3 is TGTGCCAGCAGCCCTCAAAAGGGTTTGACGCAGTATTTT. Its translation is CASSPQKGLTQYF.

This chain joins TRBV28 and TRBJ1-2; D not certain. The CDR3 covers 13 residues. Germline V gene lookup returns CDR1 MDHEN and CDR2 SYDVKM. Between the trimmed V and J ends, which lost 7 bases and 3 bases, there was a span of 12 bases. CDR3: CASTLSSDYGYTF. In DNA form, the CDR3 reads TGTGCCAGCACCTTAAGTTCGGACTATGGCTACACCTTC.

This clone has only a few counts. The rearrangement joins TRBV7-8 to TRBJ1-3; no clear D gene. V lost 3 bases and J 0 bases, leaving 12 bases between the germline ends. The germline CDR1 and CDR2 sequences are SGHVS and FQNEAQ. This CDR3 is 16 amino acids long. The CDR3 region has the DNA TGTGCCAGCAGCTTTGGGGTGGGTTCCTCTGGAAACACCATATATTTT. This encodes CASSFGVGSSGNTIYF.

This clone was counted between two and nine times. This chain connects TRBV18 to TRBJ2-7, with a weak D call TRBD1 (5 bases). The length of the CDR3 is 13 residues. V lost 8 bases, J lost 0 bases, and 11 bases lay in between. Germline-derived CDR1 and CDR2 are KGHSH and LQKENI. The CDR3 spells CASNTGDSYEQYF. The CDR3 nucleotides read TGTGCCAGCAACACAGGAGACTCCTACGAGCAGTACTTC.

The chain has TRBV25-1 and TRBJ2-2; the D is unclear. The CDR3 covers 15 residues. The germline V gene has CDR1 MGHDK and CDR2 SYGVNS. V was clipped by 3 bases and J by 1 base, with 9 bases between them. CDR3 nucleotides: TGTGCCAGCAGTGATGCCAGCAAGAACACCGGGGAGCTGTTTTTT. Translation: CASSDASKNTGELFF.

The chain recombines TRBV6-6 with TRBJ2-7; no clear D gene. From germline, CDR1 is MNHNY and CDR2 SVGAGI (reference sequence). V was trimmed by 4 bases and J by 6 bases, leaving 13 bases between them. CDR3 length equals 13 residues. The CDR3 DNA reads TGTGCCAGCAGTTCCCCGACCGCTAGCGAGCAGTACTTC. Protein product: CASSSPTASEQYF.